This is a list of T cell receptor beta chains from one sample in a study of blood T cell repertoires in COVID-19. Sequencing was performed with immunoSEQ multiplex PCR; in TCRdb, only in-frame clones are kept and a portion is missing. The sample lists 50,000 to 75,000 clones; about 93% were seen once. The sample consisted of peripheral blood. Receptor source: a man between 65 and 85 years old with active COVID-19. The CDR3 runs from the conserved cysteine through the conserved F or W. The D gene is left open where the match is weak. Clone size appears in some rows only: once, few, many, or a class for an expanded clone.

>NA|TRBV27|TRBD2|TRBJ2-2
TGTGCCAGCAGTTTCCGTCGCGGGGGGGCTGGCGGGGAGCTGTTTTTT
CASSFRRGGAGGELFF
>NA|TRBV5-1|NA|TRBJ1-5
TGCGCCAGCAGCTTGGCACCGACAGGACTTGAAGCCCAGCATTTT
CASSLAPTGLEAQHF
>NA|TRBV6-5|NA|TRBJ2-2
TGTGCCAGCGGCGGGACTCCTAACACCGGGGAGCTGTTTTTT
CASGGTPNTGELFF
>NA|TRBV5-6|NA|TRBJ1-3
TGTGCCAGCAGCCCGGACAGAGGGGCTGTTGGAAACACCATATATTTT
CASSPDRGAVGNTIYF
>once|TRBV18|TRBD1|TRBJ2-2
TGTGCCAGCTCACCGGGACAGGGGTCCACCGGGGAGCTGTTTTTT
CASSPGQGSTGELFF
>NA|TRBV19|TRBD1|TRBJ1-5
TGTGCCAGTAGTGGGACAGGGGGTAGCAATCAGCCCCAGCATTTT
CASSGTGGSNQPQHF
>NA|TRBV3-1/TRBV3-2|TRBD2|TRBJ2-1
TGTGCCAGCAGCCAAGGTAGCGGGGGACTGGGGGGGCAGTTCTTC
CASSQGSGGLGGQFF
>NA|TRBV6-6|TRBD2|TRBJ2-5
TGTGCCAGCACTCGATGGCTAGCGGGGGGTCAAGAGACCCAGTACTTC
CASTRWLAGGQETQYF
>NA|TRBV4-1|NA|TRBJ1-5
TGCGCCAGCAGCCAAGGTTCGGGAGGAGGGACGAATCAGCCCCAGCATTTT
CASSQGSGGGTNQPQHF
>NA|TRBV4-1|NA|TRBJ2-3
TGCGCCAGCAGCCAAGATGCGGGACCCCCAGATACGCAGTATTTT
CASSQDAGPPDTQYF
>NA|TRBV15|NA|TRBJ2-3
TGTGCCACCAGCAGAGATCGACCGGGGGGCACAGATACGCAGTATTTT
CATSRDRPGGTDTQYF
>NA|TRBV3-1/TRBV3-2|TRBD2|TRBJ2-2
TGTGCCAGCAGCCAAGGGGGAGGGACGGCCACCGGGGAGCTGTTTTTT
CASSQGGGTATGELFF
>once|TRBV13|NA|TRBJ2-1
TGTGCCAGCAGCTCCAGGCGGGTGAGCTCCTACAATGAGCAGTTCTTC
CASSSRRVSSYNEQFF
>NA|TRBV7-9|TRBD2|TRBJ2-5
TGTGCCAGCAGCTTTCGTGCGGGGGGGACTTCTGAGACCCAGTACTTC
CASSFRAGGTSETQYF
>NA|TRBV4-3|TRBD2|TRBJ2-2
TGCGCCAGCAGCCAAGACTCTAGCGGGGGAGCAACCGGGGAGCTGTTTTTT
CASSQDSSGGATGELFF
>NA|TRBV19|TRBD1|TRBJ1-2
TGTGCCAGTAGTATCGGGGACAGGGGGCCTTCTAACTATGGCTACACCTTC
CASSIGDRGPSNYGYTF
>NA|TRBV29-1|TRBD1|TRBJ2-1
TGCAGCGTAGGGACAGGGGGTCTATCCTACAATGAGCAGTTCTTC
CSVGTGGLSYNEQFF
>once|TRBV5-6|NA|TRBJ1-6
TGTGCCAGCAGCGACCGGGAACCTTATTCACCCCTCCACTTT
CASSDREPYSPLHF
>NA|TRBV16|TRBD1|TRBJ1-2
TGTGCCAGCAGCCTGTTACAGGGGAATGGCTACACCTTC
CASSLLQGNGYTF
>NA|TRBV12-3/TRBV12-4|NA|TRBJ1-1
TGTGCCAGCAAGGGGCCGGGTTGGACTGAAGCTTTCTTT
CASKGPGWTEAFF
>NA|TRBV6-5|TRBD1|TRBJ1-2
TGTGCCAGCAACGGACAGGGATATGGCTACACCTTC
CASNGQGYGYTF
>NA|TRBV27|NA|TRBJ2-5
TGTGCCAGCAGTTTTGGTCAGGGGCAAGAGACCCAGTACTTC
CASSFGQGQETQYF
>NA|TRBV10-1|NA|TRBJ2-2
TGCGCCAGCAGTGTTCGGGGCACCGGGGAGCTGTTTTTT
CASSVRGTGELFF
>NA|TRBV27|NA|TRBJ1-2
TGTGCCAGCAGTCCCCGGGACACAGTTTATGGCTACACCTTC
CASSPRDTVYGYTF
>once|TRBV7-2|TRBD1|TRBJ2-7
TGTGCCAGCAGCCAGACAGGGGGGCACGAGCAGTACTTC
CASSQTGGHEQYF
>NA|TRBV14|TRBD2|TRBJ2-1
TGTGCCAGCAGCCGCAGGGGAGGACTAGCGGCCTACAATGAGCAGTTCTTC
CASSRRGGLAAYNEQFF
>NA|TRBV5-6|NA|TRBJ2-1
TGTGCCAGCAGCGAGGGAACTAGCTCCTACAATGAGCAGTTCTTC
CASSEGTSSYNEQFF
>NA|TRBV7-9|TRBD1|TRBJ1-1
TGTGCCAGCAGCTCGACAGGGGTGAACACTGAAGCTTTCTTT
CASSSTGVNTEAFF
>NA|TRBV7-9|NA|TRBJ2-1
TGTGCCAGCAGCTCACAGGGACTAACACACAATGAGCAGTTCTTC
CASSSQGLTHNEQFF
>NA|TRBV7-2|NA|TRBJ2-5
TGTGCCAGCAGCTTAGTTAGACAAGAGACCCAGTACTTC
CASSLVRQETQYF
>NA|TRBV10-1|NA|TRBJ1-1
TGCGCCAACCTCCTTCGGGGGGCTCCTATGGCTGAAGCTTTCTTT
CANLLRGAPMAEAFF
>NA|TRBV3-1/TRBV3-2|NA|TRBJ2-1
TGTGCCAGCGGGACTCGCTCCTACAATGAGCAGTTCTTC
CASGTRSYNEQFF
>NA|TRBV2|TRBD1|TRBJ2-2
TGTGCCAGCAGTGAACTGGACAGGGCGTTTTCCGGGGAGCTGTTTTTT
CASSELDRAFSGELFF
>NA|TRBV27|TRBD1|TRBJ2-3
TGTGCCAGCAGTTTAAGGGTCGGGACAGGGTTTGGTACGCAGTATTTT
CASSLRVGTGFGTQYF
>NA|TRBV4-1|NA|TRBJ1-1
TGCGCCAGCAGCCCAGGGGCCAGGATGAACACTGAAGCTTTCTTT
CASSPGARMNTEAFF
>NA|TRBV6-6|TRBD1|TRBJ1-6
TGTGCCAGCACCTCAATGGACAGGGGAGATTCACCCCTCCACTTT
CASTSMDRGDSPLHF
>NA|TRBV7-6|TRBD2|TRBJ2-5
TGTGCCAGCAGCCCATCCAGGACTAGAGAAGAGACCCAGTACTTC
CASSPSRTREETQYF
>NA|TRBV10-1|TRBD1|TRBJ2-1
TGCGCCAGCAGTGAGAAGCCAGGGGGCCGGCGGAATGAGCAGTTCTTC
CASSEKPGGRRNEQFF
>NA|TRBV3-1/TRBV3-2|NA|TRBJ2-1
TGTGCCAGCAGCCAAGGGGGGCCAGTTGAGCAGTTCTTC
CASSQGGPVEQFF
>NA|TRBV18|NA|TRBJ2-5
TGTGCCAGCCGACGTGGGCAATGGGAGACCCAGTACTTC
CASRRGQWETQYF
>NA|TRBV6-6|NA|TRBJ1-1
TGTGCCAGCAGTTATCAGGAAATGAACACTGAAGCTTTCTTT
CASSYQEMNTEAFF
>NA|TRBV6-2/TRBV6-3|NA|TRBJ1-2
TGTGCCAGCAGCCCGACACAACAGCCGGACAGTAACTATGGCTACACCTTC
CASSPTQQPDSNYGYTF
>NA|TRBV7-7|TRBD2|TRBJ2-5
TGTGCCAGCAGCTTAGCGCGGGCTAGCGGGGGGGTAGAGACCCAGTACTTC
CASSLARASGGVETQYF
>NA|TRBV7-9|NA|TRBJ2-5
TGTGCCAGCACCCCCGACAGCCAAGAGACCCAGTACTTC
CASTPDSQETQYF
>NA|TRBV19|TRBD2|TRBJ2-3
TGTGCCAGTAGTATAGGACTAGCGGGGGGAGATACGCAGTATTTT
CASSIGLAGGDTQYF
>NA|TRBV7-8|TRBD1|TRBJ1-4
TGTGCCAGCAGCTTAGAAGGGGGCTGGGGGAGTGAAAAACTGTTTTTT
CASSLEGGWGSEKLFF
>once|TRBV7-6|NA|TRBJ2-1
TGTGCCAGCAGCTTAGGAACCCCCAGACTAGTTCCCAATGAGCAGTTCTTC
CASSLGTPRLVPNEQFF
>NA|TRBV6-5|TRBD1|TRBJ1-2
TGTGCCAGCATCGACAGGGGTGGCTACACCTTC
CASIDRGGYTF